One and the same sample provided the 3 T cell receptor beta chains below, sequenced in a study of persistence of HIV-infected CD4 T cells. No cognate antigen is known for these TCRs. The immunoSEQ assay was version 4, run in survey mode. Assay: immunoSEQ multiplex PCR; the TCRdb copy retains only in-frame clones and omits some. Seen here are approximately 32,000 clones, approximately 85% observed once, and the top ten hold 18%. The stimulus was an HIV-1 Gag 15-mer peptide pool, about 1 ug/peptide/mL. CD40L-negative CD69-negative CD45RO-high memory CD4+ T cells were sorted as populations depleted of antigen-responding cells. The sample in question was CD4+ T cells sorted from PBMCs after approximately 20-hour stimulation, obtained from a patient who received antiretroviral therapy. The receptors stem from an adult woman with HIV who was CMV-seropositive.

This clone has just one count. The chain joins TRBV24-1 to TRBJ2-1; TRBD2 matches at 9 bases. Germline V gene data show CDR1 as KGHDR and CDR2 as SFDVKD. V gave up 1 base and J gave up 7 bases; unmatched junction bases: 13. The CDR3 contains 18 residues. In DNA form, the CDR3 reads TGTGCCACCAGTGATTTCAGTCATGGGGGCGGGAGGGGGAATGAGCAGTTCTTC. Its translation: CATSDFSHGGGRGNEQFF.

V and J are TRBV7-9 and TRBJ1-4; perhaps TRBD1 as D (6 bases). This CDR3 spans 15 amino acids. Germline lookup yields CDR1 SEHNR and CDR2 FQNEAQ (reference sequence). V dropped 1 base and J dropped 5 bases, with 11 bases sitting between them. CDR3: CASSLVLGGNEKLFF. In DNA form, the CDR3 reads TGTGCCAGCAGCTTAGTCCTCGGGGGCAATGAAAAACTGTTTTTT.

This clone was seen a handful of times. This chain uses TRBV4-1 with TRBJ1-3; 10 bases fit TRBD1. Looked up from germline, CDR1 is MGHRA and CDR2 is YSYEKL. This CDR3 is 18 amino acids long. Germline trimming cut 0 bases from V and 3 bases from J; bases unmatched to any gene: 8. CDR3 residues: CASSQEGTGERSGNTIYF. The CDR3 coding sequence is TGCGCCAGCAGCCAAGAAGGGACAGGGGAAAGGAGTGGAAACACCATATATTTT.